The 22 T cell receptor beta chains given below trace back to one sample, sequenced in a study of T cell changes during pregnancy in multiple sclerosis. Profiled with immunoSEQ multiplex PCR; TCRdb holds only in-frame clones, not every one. This table has tens of thousands of clones, roughly 91% appearing once. Sequencing was performed on CD4+ T cells from peripheral blood mononuclear cells, taken in the third trimester of pregnancy. The receptors shown here come from a female donor with multiple sclerosis, enrolled in a pregnancy study.

The V and J genes are TRBV5-4 and TRBJ2-2; TRBD1 matches at 9 bases. CDR3 length equals 16 residues. Germline values: CDR1 SGHNT, CDR2 YYREEE (reference sequence). After removal of 4 bases from V and 2 bases from J, the junction contained 6 bases not matched to a gene. CDR3 residues: CASSIPTGGNTGELFF. DNA of the CDR3: TGTGCCAGCAGCATACCCACAGGGGGCAACACCGGGGAGCTGTTTTTT.

DNA of the CDR3: TGCGCCAGCAGCTTGCGTGGCGGCTCTGAAGCTTTCTTT. This codes for CASSLRGGSEAFF. The chain couples TRBV5-1 to TRBJ1-1; D gene uncertain. V lost 1 base to trimming and J lost 6 bases, with 10 bases between them. This CDR3 is 13 amino acids long. Germline V lookup: CDR1 SGHRS, CDR2 YFSETQ.

This chain connects TRBV27 to TRBJ2-6; D not resolved. The V gene lost 2 bases and the J gene lost 2 bases, with 7 bases spanning the gap. The CDR3 contains 15 residues. Germline CDR1 MNHEY, CDR2 SMNVEV (reference sequence). CDR3 in DNA: TGTGCCAGCAGTTTACTGGGCGCTGGGGCCAACGTCCTGACTTTC. Its protein product is CASSLLGAGANVLTF.

This clone was picked up one time. This chain joins TRBV10-2 and TRBJ1-1, with D perhaps TRBD1 (5 bases). The CDR3 totals 12 residues. Between the trimmed V and J ends, which lost 7 bases and 5 bases, there was a span of 11 bases. The V gene's germline CDR1 is WSHSY and CDR2 SAAADI. Here the CDR3 DNA reads TGCGCCAGCAAGCCAGGGTATACTGAAGCTTTCTTT. The encoded protein is CASKPGYTEAFF.

J is TRBJ1-1 and V is TRBV6-5; 8 positions match TRBD1. CDR1 and CDR2 from the germline V gene are MNHEY and SVGAGI. This CDR3 has 13 residues. V lost 6 bases, J lost 9 bases, and 9 bases stayed unmatched. Here the CDR3 reads CASSRGQGSQAFF. The CDR3 coding sequence is TGTGCCAGCAGCCGTGGACAGGGCTCACAAGCTTTCTTT.

V usage is TRBV5-1 and J usage is TRBJ1-2, with D possibly matching TRBD1 (5 bases). V was clipped by 3 bases and J by 5 bases, with 14 bases between them. Germline CDR1 reads SGHRS; CDR2 reads YFSETQ. This CDR3 is 14 amino acids long. The CDR3, as DNA: TGCGCCAGCAGCTCGGCCGGGACTGAATATGGCTACACCTTC. This codes for CASSSAGTEYGYTF.

The V call is TRBV5-1, the J call TRBJ2-1; D may be TRBD2 (7 bases). Germline V gene data show CDR1 as SGHRS and CDR2 as YFSETQ. Trimming removed 4 bases at V and 4 bases at J, with 18 bases between. There are 16 residues in the CDR3. Written as DNA, the CDR3 is TGCGCCAGCAGCCTGGGGGCGAGCGGGGTTTACAATGAGCAGTTCTTC. Protein sequence: CASSLGASGVYNEQFF.

J is TRBJ2-1 and V is TRBV7-8, with TRBD2 matching over 16 bases. The trim removed 2 bases at V and 9 bases at J, leaving 13 bases unmatched. Germline V gene sequence: CDR1 SGHVS, CDR2 FQNEAQ. The CDR3 has 19 amino acids. This CDR3 reads CASSLLGTSGRVLLGEQFF. The CDR3 region has the DNA TGTGCCAGCAGCTTACTAGGGACTAGCGGGAGGGTCCTCCTGGGTGAGCAGTTCTTC.

The CDR3 sequence is CASRYERGYNEQFF. DNA of the CDR3: TGTGCCAGCAGATACGAGCGGGGGTACAATGAGCAGTTCTTC. This rearrangement joins TRBV6-5 to TRBJ2-1, with TRBD2 matching 8 bases. The CDR3 contains 14 residues. The V and J ends lost 6 bases and 4 bases, in that order; junction bases with no gene match: 5. Germline CDR1 MNHEY, CDR2 SVGAGI.

Comment on this clone: A junction boundary mismatches the germline segment, possibly from a read error. DNA of the CDR3: TGTGCCACCAGCAGAGATGAGGCTAGCAGAGATACGCAGTATTTT. It specifies CATSRDEASRDTQYF. This chain joins TRBV15 and TRBJ2-3, with D maybe TRBD2 (5 bases). Germline lookup yields CDR1 LNHNV and CDR2 YYDKDF (reference sequence). The CDR3 has 15 amino acids.

This rearrangement joins TRBV5-5 to TRBJ2-5; a possible D gene is TRBD2 (5 bases). Per germline, CDR1 SGHKS and CDR2 YYEKEE (reference sequence). This CDR3 is 13 amino acids long. The germline V and J ends were trimmed by 5 bases and 2 bases, with 10 bases remaining between them. This chain's CDR3 is CASRWTSQETQYF. As DNA, the CDR3 is TGTGCCAGCAGATGGACTTCTCAAGAGACCCAGTACTTC.

The chain uses TRBV9 and TRBJ2-2; a possible D gene is TRBD2 (5 bases). This CDR3 comprises 19 residues. CDR1 SGDLS and CDR2 YYNGEE come from the germline V gene. Trimming shortened V by 3 bases and J by 5 bases, and 26 bases separated the two germline ends. The CDR3: CASSADPELSAGRTGELFF. The CDR3 nucleotides are TGTGCCAGCAGCGCGGATCCGGAGCTGTCGGCGGGTCGGACCGGGGAGCTGTTTTTT.

The chain links TRBV7-6 to TRBJ1-2, with TRBD1 as a possible D gene (5 bases). CDR1 SGHVS and CDR2 FNYEAQ come from the germline V gene. Trimming removed 4 bases at V and 14 bases at J, with 20 bases between. The CDR3 has 13 residues. CDR3 in amino acids: CASSSSSGQGYTF. In DNA form, the CDR3 reads TGTGCCAGCAGCTCCTCCTCCGGTCAGGGATATACCTTC.

This rearrangement joins TRBV28 to TRBJ1-1; the D is unclear. The CDR3 is 13 amino acids. Germline V gives CDR1 MDHEN, CDR2 SYDVKM. Trimming cost V 9 bases and J 0 bases, with 11 bases left between them. CDR3 in DNA: TGTGCCAGTAGAAGTCTGGTGAACACTGAAGCTTTCTTT. Encoded protein: CASRSLVNTEAFF. The full variable domain, in which reference TRBV28 and TRBJ1-1 provide the parts outside the CDR3, is DVKVTQSSRYLVKRTGEKVFLECVQDMDHENMFWYRQDPGLGLRLIYFSYDVKMKEKGDIPEGYSVSREKKERFSLILESASTNQTSMYLCASRSLVNTEAFFGQGTRLTVV.

This chain uses TRBV7-2 with TRBJ1-5; possibly TRBD1 for D (6 bases). The CDR3 extends over 14 amino acids. Germline assignment: CDR1 SGHTA and CDR2 FQGNSA. Trimming left V 5 bases short and J 7 bases short, with 15 bases between. DNA of the CDR3: TGTGCCAGCAGCCCACAGGGAGTTGGGCAGCCCCAGCATTTT. It is translated as CASSPQGVGQPQHF.

The CDR3 spells CASSSRTGGRNEQYF. The CDR3 region has the DNA TGTGCCAGCAGCTCTCGGACAGGGGGCCGCAACGAGCAGTACTTC. The chain links TRBV11-2 to TRBJ2-7, with 11 bases matching TRBD1. CDR1 SGHAT and CDR2 FQNNGV come from the germline V gene. This CDR3 comprises 15 residues. V shed 4 bases, J shed 5 bases, and the junction held 7 bases outside the gene matches.

V is TRBV14 and J is TRBJ2-5; 7 bases line up with TRBD2. The CDR3 is 15 amino acids. Germline-derived CDR1 and CDR2 are SGHDN and FVKESK. V dropped 3 bases and J dropped 3; count of bases not matched to a gene: 7. The CDR3 DNA is TGTGCCAGCAGCCATGCTTCTAGCGGTGAAGAGACCCAGTACTTC. Translated, it gives CASSHASSGEETQYF. Full variable domain (missing parts from reference TRBV14 and TRBJ2-5): EAGVTQFPSHSVIEKGQTVTLRCDPISGHDNLYWYRRVMGKEIKFLLHFVKESKQDESGMPNNRFLAERTGGTYSTLKVQPAELEDSGVYFCASSHASSGEETQYFGPGTRLLVL.

The chain uses TRBV14 and TRBJ2-7; D gene unclear. This CDR3 has 11 residues. Germline CDR1 is SGHDN and CDR2 is FVKESK. The germline V and J ends were trimmed by 1 base and 7 bases, with 5 bases remaining between them. DNA for the CDR3: TGTGCCAGCAGCCAAGCGAGAGAGCAGTACTTC. This encodes CASSQAREQYF.

This chain connects TRBV10-3 to TRBJ1-3; a weak D match, TRBD1 (6 bases). Trimming stripped 10 bases from V and 1 base from J, with 20 bases between. The V gene's germline CDR1 is ENHRY and CDR2 SYGVKD. The CDR3 runs to 16 residues. CDR3 protein: CASGNPQGISGNTIYF. DNA of the CDR3: TGTGCCAGCGGAAACCCTCAGGGGATATCTGGAAACACCATATATTTT.

The gene calls are TRBV2 and TRBJ1-1, with D hard to call. V was cut by 1 base and J by 7 bases, with 7 bases left in between. The CDR3 loop spans 12 amino acids. Germline lookup yields CDR1 SNHLY and CDR2 FYNNEI. The CDR3 DNA reads as TGTGCCAGCAGTGAAGAGCGAGGTGAAGCTTTCTTT. Translating it yields CASSEERGEAFF.

The J gene is TRBJ2-5, the V gene TRBV18; D remains ambiguous. There are 13 residues in the CDR3. The V end lost 6 bases, the J end lost 5 bases, and 13 bases lay between the germline ends. Germline V gene sequence: CDR1 KGHSH, CDR2 LQKENI. This chain's CDR3 is CASSEVVRETQYF. The CDR3 nucleotides read TGTGCCAGCTCTGAAGTGGTGAGGGAGACCCAGTACTTC.

V is TRBV6-4 and J is TRBJ2-6, with 9 bases aligning to TRBD1. Germline CDR1 is MRHNA and CDR2 is SNTAGT. V shed 4 bases, J shed 1 base, and the junction held 8 bases outside the gene matches. This CDR3 spans 18 amino acids. The CDR3 sequence: CASSAWGQGDSGANVLTF. In DNA form, the CDR3 reads TGTGCCAGCAGTGCTTGGGGACAGGGAGATTCTGGGGCCAACGTCCTGACTTTC.